This TCR beta chain was identified during a study of blood T cell repertoires in COVID-19. About the research overall: T cells, B-cell-depleted T cells, or PBMCs provided the cDNA or gDNA that served as material.

Original data processing: Reference gene primer amplification gave estimated nucleated cell counts. Some clones are missing from TCRdb's copy, which holds only in-frame ones; the method was immunoSEQ multiplex PCR. V and J calls and clone size are those listed in that table; D and trimming were worked out from the DNA. There are 80,000 to 100,000 clones in the sample; roughly 80% occur only once, and around 4.5% lies in the top ten. The CDR3 runs to 12 residues. CDR1 is SGDLS and CDR2 is YYNGEE in the germline V gene. Between the trimmed V and J ends, which lost 2 bases and 1 base, there was a span of 2 bases.

The J gene is TRBJ2-3, the V gene TRBV9; D is undetermined. The TCR originated in a man in his fifties or sixties with acute or convalescent COVID-19. Material: peripheral blood. CDR3 region: CASSVGTDTQYF. The CDR3 DNA reads TGTGCCAGCAGCGTCGGCACAGATACGCAGTATTTT.